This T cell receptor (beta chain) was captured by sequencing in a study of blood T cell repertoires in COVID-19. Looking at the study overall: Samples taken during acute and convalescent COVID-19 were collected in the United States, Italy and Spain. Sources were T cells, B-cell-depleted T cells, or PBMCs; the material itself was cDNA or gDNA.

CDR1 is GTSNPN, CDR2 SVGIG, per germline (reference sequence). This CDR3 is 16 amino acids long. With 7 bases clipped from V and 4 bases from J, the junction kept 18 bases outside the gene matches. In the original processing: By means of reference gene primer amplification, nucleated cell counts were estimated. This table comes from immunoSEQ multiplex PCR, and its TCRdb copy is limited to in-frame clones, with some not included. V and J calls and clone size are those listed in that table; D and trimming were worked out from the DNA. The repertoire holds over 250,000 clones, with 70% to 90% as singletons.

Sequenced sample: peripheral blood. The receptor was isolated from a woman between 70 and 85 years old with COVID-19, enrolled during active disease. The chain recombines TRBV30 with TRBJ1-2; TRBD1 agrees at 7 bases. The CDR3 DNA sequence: TGTGCCTTTGATCTACAGGGGACGCCTGTCGGCTATGGCTACACCTTC. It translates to CAFDLQGTPVGYGYTF.